The 21 T cell receptor beta chains presented below share a single source sample, sequenced in a study of T-cell memory formation after mild COVID-19. One entry per CDR3 protein, called by TCRdb with MiXCR from the 5' RACE reads. The sample shows roughly 240,000 distinct CDR3 sequences, about 16% of them seen only once. The sequenced sample consisted of PBMCs or a T cell subset sorted from them (not recorded which). These receptors originate from a man younger than 35 who had mild COVID-19 (a few samples of this study predate the infection). Cell type and time point are not known.

The rearrangement joins TRBV12-3 or TRBV12-4 to TRBJ2-3; no firm D call. The CDR3 is 14 amino acids. V lost 6 bases to trimming and J lost 0 bases, with 10 bases between them. The CDR3 loop is CASSRLASTDTQYF. The DNA for the CDR3 is TGTGCCAGCAGCCGACTCGCCAGCACAGATACGCAGTATTTT.

This clonotype came up a few times. The chain joins TRBV6-6 to TRBJ1-5; D perhaps matches TRBD1 (6 bases). V lost 4 bases and J lost 6, with 7 bases in between. The CDR3 covers 12 residues. CDR1 and CDR2 (germline): MNHNY, SVGAGI (reference sequence). The CDR3 nucleotides are TGTGCCAGCAGTTCAGGGGCTCAGCCCCAGCATTTT. Encoded protein: CASSSGAQPQHF.

This clonotype was seen more than once but under ten times. This CDR3 is CASRKAGLAVDNEQFF. For the CDR3, the DNA is TGTGCCAGCAGAAAAGCGGGACTAGCGGTTGACAATGAGCAGTTCTTC. This rearrangement joins TRBV6-2 or TRBV6-3 to TRBJ2-1; 11 bases are a match to TRBD2. Germline-derived CDR1 and CDR2 are MNHEY and SVGEGT. V shed 6 bases and J 5 bases; nucleotides not matched to a gene: 9. The CDR3 has 16 amino acids.

The chain employs TRBV4-1 and TRBJ2-3, with D perhaps TRBD1 (6 bases). Germline values: CDR1 MGHRA, CDR2 YSYEKL. This CDR3 contains 17 residues. V was trimmed by 1 base and J by 1 base, leaving 15 bases between them. This chain's CDR3 is CASSQAAGVDGTDTQYF. CDR3 coding DNA: TGCGCCAGCAGCCAAGCGGCAGGGGTCGACGGCACAGATACGCAGTATTTT.

This chain joins TRBV28 and TRBJ1-1, with D possibly being TRBD1 (5 bases). V dropped 7 bases and J dropped 1 base, with 10 bases sitting between them. The CDR3 runs to 13 residues. Germline CDR1 is MDHEN and CDR2 is SYDVKM. Written as DNA, the CDR3 is TGTGCCAGCACCATGGACACGAACACTGAAGCTTTCTTT. This encodes CASTMDTNTEAFF.

This clonotype was picked up a small number of times. The chain recombines TRBV20-1 with TRBJ2-5, with D perhaps matching TRBD1 or TRBD2 (6 bases each). Per germline, CDR1 DFQATT and CDR2 SNEGSKA (reference sequence). This CDR3 spans 13 amino acids. V dropped 4 bases and J dropped 5 bases, with 14 bases sitting between them. In DNA form, the CDR3 reads TGCAGTGCTACAATTCCGGGGGCGGAGACCCAGTACTTC. This gives the protein CSATIPGAETQYF.

This clonotype was counted between two and nine times. This chain connects TRBV6-5 to TRBJ1-4; 7 bases are a match to TRBD1. Germline V gives CDR1 MNHEY, CDR2 SVGAGI. The junction had 12 bases not matched to a gene; V was cut back by 6 bases and J by 8 bases. The CDR3 spans 15 residues. The CDR3 protein is CASSQQGTEREKLFF. CDR3 coding DNA: TGTGCCAGCAGCCAACAGGGGACGGAGAGAGAAAAACTGTTTTTT.

This clonotype was seen a handful of times. CDR3 sequence reads: CASSQGGQGLQMQYF. Written as DNA, the CDR3 is TGCGCCAGCAGCCAGGGTGGACAGGGGCTTCAAATGCAGTACTTC. J is TRBJ2-7 and V is TRBV5-1; 9 bases align to TRBD1. The CDR3 is 15 residues long. Germline trimming cut 4 bases from V and 9 bases from J; bases unmatched to any gene: 14. Germline assignment: CDR1 SGHRS and CDR2 YFSETQ. Based on the CDR3 plus reference TRBV5-1 and TRBJ2-7, the full variable domain is KAGVTQTPRYLIKTRGQQVTLSCSPISGHRSVSWYQQTPGQGLQFLFEYFSETQRNKGNFPGRFSGRQFSNSRSEMNVSTLELGDSALYLCASSQGGQGLQMQYFGPGTRLTVT.

V usage is TRBV7-9 and J usage is TRBJ1-1; D is possibly TRBD1 (5 bases). The germline CDR1 and CDR2 sequences are SEHNR and FQNEAQ (reference sequence). This CDR3 contains 13 residues. V lost 5 bases, J lost 4 bases, and 11 bases lay in between. This chain's CDR3 is CASSPREITEAFF. The DNA of the CDR3 is TGTGCCAGCAGCCCCAGGGAGATCACTGAAGCTTTCTTT.

This clonotype was recorded at least ten times. V and J are TRBV7-3 and TRBJ2-1; 7 nucleotides agree with TRBD2. In germline, CDR1 is SGHTA, CDR2 FQGTGA. Trimming took 5 bases from V and 0 from J; bases not matched to a gene: 10. The CDR3 extends over 17 amino acids. DNA for the CDR3: TGTGCCAGCAGCGATCCCGCAGGCGGGGGCTCCTACAATGAGCAGTTCTTC. It codes for CASSDPAGGGSYNEQFF.

V is TRBV20-1 and J is TRBJ2-5; the D is unclear. Per germline, CDR1 DFQATT and CDR2 SNEGSKA (reference sequence). Trimming shortened V by 3 bases and J by 4 bases, and 12 bases separated the two germline ends. The CDR3 has 13 residues. The CDR3 spells CSASPLARETQYF. The CDR3, as DNA: TGCAGTGCTAGTCCGTTGGCTAGAGAGACCCAGTACTTC.

This chain joins TRBV7-2 and TRBJ2-3, with D perhaps matching TRBD2 (7 bases). Germline lookup yields CDR1 SGHTA and CDR2 FQGNSA. Trimming took off 4 bases at V and 6 bases at J, with 14 bases between the two ends. The CDR3 is 14 amino acids. CDR3 coding DNA: TGTGCCAGCAGCTGGGGGGGCCGTTTCGATACGCAGTATTTT. Its protein product is CASSWGGRFDTQYF.

This chain uses TRBV13 with TRBJ2-3; maybe TRBD1 (5 bases). The CDR3 length is 17 residues. From germline, CDR1 is PRHDT and CDR2 FYEKMQ (reference sequence). The V and J ends lost 1 base and 0 bases respectively, with 14 bases between them. The CDR3 coding sequence is TGTGCCAGCAGCTTAGTCTGGCTGGGGCTTAGCACAGATACGCAGTATTTT. Translating gives CASSLVWLGLSTDTQYF. The full variable domain, in which reference TRBV13 and TRBJ2-3 provide the parts outside the CDR3, is AAGVIQSPRHLIKEKRETATLKCYPIPRHDTVYWYQQGPGQDPQFLISFYEKMQSDKGSIPDRFSAQQFSDYHSELNMSSLELGDSALYFCASSLVWLGLSTDTQYFGPGTRLTVL.

CDR3 protein: CASSLAIVSDREAYEQYF. The CDR3 DNA is TGCGCCAGCAGCTTGGCCATTGTCTCCGACAGGGAGGCCTACGAGCAGTACTTC. The chain is built from TRBV5-1 and TRBJ2-7, with D possibly TRBD1 on 7 matching bases. CDR3 size: 18 residues. Trimming took 0 bases from V and 2 from J, leaving 21 bases between them. Germline CDR1 reads SGHRS; CDR2 reads YFSETQ.

This clonotype showed up just a few times. V gene TRBV11-3 combines with J gene TRBJ2-1; TRBD1 might be the D (6 bases). The V end lost 5 bases, the J end lost 0 bases, and 11 bases lay between the germline ends. CDR1 is SGHNT and CDR2 is YENEEA in the germline V gene. CDR3 length: 15 residues. This chain's CDR3 is CASSPGDTSYNEQFF. CDR3 coding DNA: TGTGCCAGCAGCCCCGGGGACACCTCCTACAATGAGCAGTTCTTC. Using reference TRBV11-3 and TRBJ2-1 for the parts outside the CDR3, the full variable domain is EAGVVQSPRYKIIEKKQPVAFWCNPISGHNTLYWYLQNLGQGPELLIRYENEEAVDDSQLPKDRFSAERLKGVDSTLKIQPAELGDSAVYLCASSPGDTSYNEQFFGPGTRLTVL.

There are many counts of this clonotype. The genes are TRBV6-5 and TRBJ2-7; D not certain. The CDR3 length is 17 residues. Germline V gene data show CDR1 as MNHEY and CDR2 as SVGAGI. The germline V and J ends were trimmed by 0 bases and 0 bases, with 15 bases remaining between them. CDR3 DNA: TGTGCCAGCAGTTACTCAGTAGTGCCTAAAATCTCCTACGAGCAGTACGTC. Protein: CASSYSVVPKISYEQYV.

V usage is TRBV14 and J usage is TRBJ1-3, with D unresolved. Germline V gene sequence: CDR1 SGHDN, CDR2 FVKESK. The CDR3 totals 15 residues. V shed 3 bases and J shed 2 bases, with 11 bases lying between them. In DNA form, the CDR3 reads TGTGCCAGCAGCCAGCTACAGTTCCCTGGAAACACCATATATTTT. Protein sequence: CASSQLQFPGNTIYF. The full variable domain, in which reference TRBV14 and TRBJ1-3 provide the parts outside the CDR3, is EAGVTQFPSHSVIEKGQTVTLRCDPISGHDNLYWYRRVMGKEIKFLLHFVKESKQDESGMPNNRFLAERTGGTYSTLKVQPAELEDSGVYFCASSQLQFPGNTIYFGEGSWLTVV.

The J gene is TRBJ1-5, the V gene TRBV19; D unclear. The CDR3 loop spans 13 amino acids. V lost 5 bases and J lost 7, with 12 bases in between. Germline CDR1 is LNHDA and CDR2 is SQIVND (reference sequence). This CDR3 is CASSDGVRQPQHF. The DNA of the CDR3 is TGTGCCAGTAGTGACGGGGTGAGACAGCCCCAGCATTTT.

V usage is TRBV2 and J usage is TRBJ2-7, with TRBD2 identical over 7 bases. Germline loops: CDR1 SNHLY, CDR2 FYNNEI. The V segment lost 0 bases and the J segment 3 bases; nucleotides outside the gene matches: 14. This CDR3 has 18 amino acids. CDR3: CASSEAGSQRDLFYEQYF. The CDR3 region has the DNA TGTGCCAGCAGTGAAGCGGGAAGTCAGCGGGATTTGTTCTACGAGCAGTACTTC.

V is TRBV3-1 and J is TRBJ1-1, with D uncertain. Germline CDR1 LGHDT, CDR2 YNNKEL (reference sequence). This CDR3 contains 14 residues. The ends were cut back, 1 base at V and 7 bases at J, with 13 bases in the middle. The CDR3 bases are TGTGCCAGCAGCCAAGTGTCGGGCGGCGGTGAAGCTTTCTTT. Its translation is CASSQVSGGGEAFF.

The V call is TRBV4-3, the J call TRBJ2-7, with D tentatively TRBD1 or TRBD2 (5 bases each). The germline V gene has CDR1 LGHNA and CDR2 YSLEER. The CDR3 covers 16 residues. Between the trimmed V and J ends, which lost 0 bases and 4 bases, there was a span of 16 bases. The CDR3 region has the DNA TGCGCCAGCAGCCAAGAGTGTCCGGGGCGCTCGTACGAGCAGTACGTC. Residues: CASSQECPGRSYEQYV.